The entry below describes one T cell receptor (beta chain). These data are taken from a study of cytomegalovirus exposure and HLA in healthy donors. Study as a whole: Genotyping of 398 donors showed that over 80% belonged to the Caucasian-associated ancestry cluster.

The study ran its PCR with 60 Vbeta and 13 Jbeta primers. Sequenced by immunoSEQ multiplex PCR; TCRdb stores in-frame clones only, minus some. The sample contains about 130,000 clones, 83% of which appear only once. Germline assignment: CDR1 GTSNPN and CDR2 SVGIG (reference sequence). The CDR3 is made up of 14 amino acids. J gave up 0 bases and V 2 bases, and 1 base lay outside the gene matches. Sequenced input: PBMCs. This receptor was obtained from a girl aged 2 to 9 in good health and CMV-seronegative. The rearrangement uses TRBV30 and TRBJ2-5, with TRBD2 identical over 9 bases. The CDR3 sequence: CAWSLAGYQETQYF. The CDR3 coding sequence is TGTGCCTGGAGTCTAGCGGGGTACCAAGAGACCCAGTACTTC.